The 7 T cell receptor beta chains presented below share a single source sample, sequenced in a study of control samples from healthy donors and cancer patients. The repertoire was sequenced with immunoSEQ multiplex PCR; TCRdb's copy has only in-frame clones and lacks some. The data contain 120,000 to 150,000 clones, 92% of them singletons. The sample taken for sequencing was blood. These receptors were taken from a man aged 30 to 45 in good health.

The chain joins TRBV9 to TRBJ2-2; D is unresolved. V lost 5 bases to trimming and J lost 4 bases, with 9 bases between them. The CDR3 length is 13 residues. Germline V gene lookup returns CDR1 SGDLS and CDR2 YYNGEE. CDR3 in amino acids: CASRRGATGELFF. CDR3 DNA: TGTGCCAGCAGACGAGGTGCCACCGGGGAGCTGTTTTTT.

This chain's CDR3 is CAWSQTVSNQPQHF. CDR3 in DNA: TGTGCCTGGAGTCAAACGGTTAGCAATCAGCCCCAGCATTTT. The chain couples TRBV30 to TRBJ1-5, with D unclear. Germline V lookup: CDR1 GTSNPN, CDR2 SVGIG (reference sequence). V shed 2 bases and J shed 0 bases, with 8 bases lying between them. The CDR3 loop spans 14 amino acids.

This chain connects TRBV5-1 to TRBJ2-2, with 7 bases lining up with TRBD2. CDR1 SGHRS and CDR2 YFSETQ come from the germline V gene. This CDR3 region has 17 residues. The junction had 9 bases not matched to a gene; V was cut back by 0 bases and J by 4 bases. CDR3 sequence reads: CASSLATGLVGTGELFF. CDR3 nucleotide sequence: TGCGCCAGCAGCTTGGCAACCGGACTAGTTGGCACCGGGGAGCTGTTTTTT.

V usage is TRBV2 and J usage is TRBJ2-7; D may be TRBD2 (5 bases). V was pared by 3 bases and J by 4 bases, with 13 bases between. Germline assignment: CDR1 SNHLY and CDR2 FYNNEI. CDR3 length: 14 amino acids. For the CDR3, the DNA is TGTGCCAGCAGTGATGGACTCCCGGGATACGAGCAGTACTTC. This sequence encodes CASSDGLPGYEQYF.

V gene TRBV5-6 combines with J gene TRBJ2-3; 13 bases match TRBD2. Unmatched junction bases numbered 7, after V lost 4 bases and J lost 2 bases. From germline, CDR1 is SGHDT and CDR2 YYEEEE. This CDR3 contains 17 residues. CDR3 protein: CASSPRLAGGYTDTQYF. As DNA, the CDR3 is TGTGCCAGCAGCCCGAGACTAGCGGGAGGTTACACAGATACGCAGTATTTT. Complete variable domain (other parts from reference TRBV5-6 and TRBJ2-3): DAGVTQSPTHLIKTRGQQVTLRCSPKSGHDTVSWYQQALGQGPQFIFQYYEEEERQRGNFPDRFSGHQFPNYSSELNVNALLLGDSALYLCASSPRLAGGYTDTQYFGPGTRLTVL.

The J gene is TRBJ2-7, the V gene TRBV19, with TRBD2 as a possible D gene (5 bases). Deletions cut 7 bases from V and 5 bases from J, with 12 bases between. Per the germline V gene, CDR1 is LNHDA and CDR2 is SQIVND (reference sequence). The CDR3 spans 12 residues. The CDR3 DNA sequence: TGTGCCAGTAAGTGGAGGAAAAACGAGCAGTACTTC. This encodes CASKWRKNEQYF.

The genes are TRBV28 and TRBJ1-1; 7 bases line up with TRBD1. In germline, CDR1 is MDHEN, CDR2 SYDVKM. Germline trimming cut 3 bases from V and 4 bases from J; bases unmatched to any gene: 14. This CDR3 contains 17 residues. CDR3 sequence (DNA): TGTGCCAGCAGTTTTCACAGGGCGACAGGGTCGGGCACTGAAGCTTTCTTT. Its translation is CASSFHRATGSGTEAFF.